This T cell receptor (beta chain) was found in a study of T cell repertoires and HLA-DP antigens. As for the study in general: DNA input averaged approximately 220 ng in sorted CD137+CD4+ and around 1,100 ng in pre-culture CD4+.

The CDR3 length is 14 residues. The J segment lost 6 bases and the V segment lost 3 bases, leaving 4 bases of the junction unmatched. Germline V gene data show CDR1 as SEHNR and CDR2 as FQNEAQ (reference sequence). Turning to this clone: The antigen remains undetermined.

Amplification used primers for 54 TRBV and 13 TRBJ segments. Data came from immunoSEQ multiplex PCR; TCRdb stores just in-frame clones and leaves some out. The sample gives fewer than 95,000 clones, about nine tenths of which show up once; around 1.7% is in the top ten. The sequence came from a man aged 50 or older in good health and CMV-seronegative. The chain couples TRBV7-9 to TRBJ2-7; the match to TRBD2 covers 11 bases. Material for sequencing was CD4+ T cells from PBMCs. The CDR3 spells CASSFSGRALEQYF. Written as DNA, the CDR3 is TGTGCCAGCAGCTTTAGCGGGAGGGCCCTCGAGCAGTACTTC. The full variable domain, with the rest looked up from reference TRBV7-9 and TRBJ2-7, is DTGVSQNPRHKITKRGQNVTFRCDPISEHNRLYWYRQTLGQGPEFLTYFQNEAQLEKSRLLSDRFSAERPKGSFSTLEIQRTEQGDSAMYLCASSFSGRALEQYFGPGTRLTVT.